These 29 T cell receptor beta chains were all obtained from the same sample, sequenced in a study of blood T cell repertoires in COVID-19. The method was immunoSEQ multiplex PCR; TCRdb's version includes in-frame clones alone and lacks a portion of them. The data contain roughly 290,000 clones, roughly 90% of them singletons. Material for sequencing was peripheral blood. These receptors originate from a young woman with COVID-19, enrolled during active disease.

This clone appeared once. V is TRBV2 and J is TRBJ1-2; TRBD1 matches 9 bases. CDR3 length: 12 amino acids. The V and J ends lost 4 bases and 8 bases, in that order; junction bases with no gene match: 2. In germline, CDR1 is SNHLY, CDR2 FYNNEI. The CDR3 nucleotides read TGTGCCAGCAGTGGGACAGGGGAAGGCTACACCTTC. As protein: CASSGTGEGYTF.

The chain recombines TRBV11-2 with TRBJ1-1, with unresolved D. Germline-derived CDR1 and CDR2 are SGHAT and FQNNGV. The CDR3 covers 12 residues. V lost 0 bases to trimming and J lost 8 bases, with 7 bases between them. The CDR3 coding sequence is TGTGCCAGCAGCTTAGATCGTCCCGAAGCTTTCTTT. Its translation is CASSLDRPEAFF.

This chain connects TRBV11-2 to TRBJ2-7; D gene ambiguous. The CDR3 runs 13 residues. CDR1 SGHAT and CDR2 FQNNGV come from the germline V gene. V was clipped by 5 bases and J by 4 bases, with 12 bases between them. This CDR3 is CASSPRFVYEQYF. The CDR3 nucleotides read TGTGCCAGCAGCCCCCGTTTCGTGTACGAGCAGTACTTC.

This rearrangement joins TRBV5-6 to TRBJ2-2, with D maybe TRBD2 (6 bases). Germline-derived CDR1 and CDR2 are SGHDT and YYEEEE. Trimming pared 0 bases from V and 7 bases from J, leaving 13 bases between. CDR3 length equals 15 residues. The CDR3 spells CASSLGAGSVGELFF. The CDR3 DNA is TGTGCCAGCAGCTTGGGGGCGGGATCGGTCGGGGAGCTGTTTTTT.

The V gene is TRBV10-2, the J gene TRBJ2-3; D is uncertain. CDR1 WSHSY and CDR2 SAAADI come from the germline V gene. This CDR3 comprises 12 residues. Deletions cut 8 bases from V and 2 bases from J, with 8 bases between. The CDR3 protein is CASAIYTDTQYF. The DNA of the CDR3 is TGCGCCAGCGCGATTTACACAGATACGCAGTATTTT.

This clone was detected once. The chain recombines TRBV11-3 with TRBJ2-1; D not certain. V was trimmed by 1 base and J by 2 bases, leaving 6 bases between them. CDR3 length: 14 residues. The germline CDR1 and CDR2 sequences are SGHNT and YENEEA. CDR3 loop: CASSLGSTYNEQFF. CDR3 sequence (DNA): TGTGCCAGCAGCTTAGGGAGCACCTACAATGAGCAGTTCTTC.

The chain carries TRBV7-9 and TRBJ2-5, with TRBD1 matching 10 bases. V was pared by 6 bases and J by 5 bases, with 3 bases of the junction left unmatched. CDR3 length equals 13 residues. Looked up from germline, CDR1 is SEHNR and CDR2 is FQNEAQ (reference sequence). Here the CDR3 reads CASRGTGDETQYF. DNA for the CDR3: TGTGCCAGCAGGGGGACAGGGGATGAGACCCAGTACTTC.

This rearrangement joins TRBV4-1 to TRBJ1-1; D is uncertain. The CDR3 runs to 17 residues. From germline, CDR1 is MGHRA and CDR2 YSYEKL. Trimming shortened V by 3 bases and J by 4 bases, and 21 bases separated the two germline ends. The CDR3 region is CASSQDRSGPRGTEAFF. For the CDR3, the DNA is TGCGCCAGCAGCCAGGATCGGAGCGGGCCTCGAGGCACTGAAGCTTTCTTT.

The sample holds a few counts of this clone. The chain recombines TRBV6-6 with TRBJ2-7; TRBD1 agrees at 7 bases. The J segment lost 3 bases and the V segment lost 6 bases, leaving 11 bases of the junction unmatched. This CDR3 is built from 15 residues. CDR1 is MNHNY and CDR2 is SVGAGI in the germline V gene (reference sequence). The DNA of the CDR3 is TGTGCCAGCAGGCTCACCGGGACAGCCAACTACGAGCAGTACTTC. It translates to CASRLTGTANYEQYF.

The CDR3 bases are TGTGCCAGCAGTTTATCCGGGACAAACGAGCAGTACTTC. Translated, it gives CASSLSGTNEQYF. The rearrangement uses TRBV27 and TRBJ2-7; possibly TRBD1 for D (6 bases). Germline lookup yields CDR1 MNHEY and CDR2 SMNVEV (reference sequence). The CDR3 runs to 13 residues. V lost 0 bases to trimming and J lost 5 bases, with 8 bases between them.

This sequence joins TRBV12-3 or TRBV12-4 and TRBJ1-5, with D unresolved. The CDR3 is 12 amino acids. V shed 3 bases and J shed 4 bases, with 4 bases lying between them. Here the CDR3 DNA reads TGTGCCAGCAGTTTCCAGAATCAGCCCCAGCATTTT. Protein product: CASSFQNQPQHF.

The chain has TRBV30 and TRBJ1-5; 9 bases align to TRBD1. The CDR3 runs 15 residues. Germline V gene lookup returns CDR1 GTSNPN and CDR2 SVGIG (reference sequence). J was trimmed by 6 bases and V by 2 bases; bases with no gene match: 8. The CDR3 here is CAWSLRDREGQPQHF. CDR3 in DNA: TGTGCCTGGAGTCTCCGGGACAGGGAGGGTCAGCCCCAGCATTTT.

This clone was detected a few times. The rearrangement joins TRBV18 to TRBJ1-3; D not certain. Germline V gene lookup returns CDR1 KGHSH and CDR2 LQKENI. Trimming took 6 bases from V and 0 from J, leaving 9 bases between them. The CDR3 is 14 residues long. CDR3 loop: CASSPPGSGNTIYF. Written as DNA, the CDR3 is TGTGCCAGCTCCCCGCCCGGCTCTGGAAACACCATATATTTT.

The DNA of the CDR3 is TGCGCCAGCAGTCTCCGCTATCCCTCCTACGAGCAGTACTTC. Encoded protein: CASSLRYPSYEQYF. The chain combines TRBV10-2 with TRBJ2-7, with D unresolved. CDR1 and CDR2 from the germline V gene are WSHSY and SAAADI. V was shortened by 5 bases and J by 0 bases, with 11 bases between the two germline ends. The CDR3 runs to 14 residues.

The chain is built from TRBV7-3 and TRBJ1-5; D uncertain. The CDR3 loop spans 13 amino acids. Germline-derived CDR1 and CDR2 are SGHTA and FQGTGA. V was pared by 5 bases and J by 7 bases, with 12 bases between. The CDR3, as DNA: TGTGCCAGCAGCCTAAACGGCGGGCAGCCCCAGCATTTT. It yields the protein CASSLNGGQPQHF.

This clone showed up just once. V and J are TRBV9 and TRBJ1-6, with TRBD1 matching 7 bases. The CDR3 is 15 amino acids. Looked up from germline, CDR1 is SGDLS and CDR2 is YYNGEE. V trimming: 4 bases; J trimming: 5 bases; junction bases outside the gene matches: 6. The CDR3 is CASSPSTGNNSPLHF. DNA for the CDR3: TGTGCCAGCAGCCCGTCGACAGGGAATAATTCACCCCTCCACTTT.

The count of this clone is one. This sequence joins TRBV4-1 and TRBJ2-7; 7 bases are shared with TRBD2. The germline CDR1 and CDR2 sequences are MGHRA and YSYEKL. The junction had 7 bases not matched to a gene; V was cut back by 4 bases and J by 4 bases. CDR3 length equals 14 residues. The CDR3 sequence: CASSPTAGEYEQYF. CDR3 bases: TGCGCCAGCAGCCCCACGGCGGGAGAGTACGAGCAGTACTTC.

CDR3 protein: CASSMGQDSYEQYF. As DNA, the CDR3 is TGTGCCAGCAGTATGGGACAGGACTCCTACGAGCAGTACTTC. The rearrangement links TRBV28 to TRBJ2-7; 8 bases are shared with TRBD1. The CDR3 runs 14 residues. V lost 5 bases and J lost 0; bases outside the gene matches: 3. Germline CDR1 MDHEN, CDR2 SYDVKM. The full variable domain, in which reference TRBV28 and TRBJ2-7 provide the parts outside the CDR3, is DVKVTQSSRYLVKRTGEKVFLECVQDMDHENMFWYRQDPGLGLRLIYFSYDVKMKEKGDIPEGYSVSREKKERFSLILESASTNQTSMYLCASSMGQDSYEQYFGPGTRLTVT.

This chain links TRBV30 with TRBJ1-1, with 7 bases aligning to TRBD1. The CDR3 runs 14 residues. With 5 bases clipped from V and 4 bases from J, the junction kept 10 bases outside the gene matches. Germline V gives CDR1 GTSNPN, CDR2 SVGIG (reference sequence). For the CDR3, the DNA is TGTGCCTGGGATCCGGGCAGGGGGTTCACTGAAGCTTTCTTT. It yields the protein CAWDPGRGFTEAFF. The variable domain in full, completed from reference TRBV30 and TRBJ1-1, reads SQTIHQWPATLVQPVGSPLSLECTVEGTSNPNLYWYRQAAGRGLQLLFYSVGIGQISSEVPQNLSASRPQDRQFILSSKKLLLSDSGFYLCAWDPGRGFTEAFFGQGTRLTVV.

The chain couples TRBV6-5 to TRBJ1-1; 8 bases fit TRBD1. This CDR3 has 14 amino acids. From germline, CDR1 is MNHEY and CDR2 SVGAGI. V trimming: 7 bases; J trimming: 1 base; junction bases outside the gene matches: 5. The CDR3 DNA reads as TGTGCCAGCACCCGACAGGGGCAGAACACTGAAGCTTTCTTT. Amino acids: CASTRQGQNTEAFF.

DNA of the CDR3: TGTGCCAGCAGTTGGTATAAGGGGAGGGGCAATGAGCAGTTCTTC. Translated, it gives CASSWYKGRGNEQFF. This chain uses TRBV28 with TRBJ2-1; 7 positions agree with TRBD2. The germline gives CDR1 MDHEN, CDR2 SYDVKM. CDR3 size: 15 residues. V dropped 4 bases and J dropped 6; count of bases not matched to a gene: 9.

The chain joins TRBV7-9 to TRBJ2-2, with 12 bases lining up with TRBD2. CDR1 is SEHNR, CDR2 FQNEAQ, per germline (reference sequence). Trimming at V came to 5 bases and at J to 7 bases, leaving 8 bases not matched to a gene. This CDR3 contains 16 residues. CDR3 amino acids: CASSPRLAGDHGELFF. In nucleotides, the CDR3 is TGTGCCAGCAGCCCTCGACTAGCGGGAGATCACGGGGAGCTGTTTTTT.

The chain carries TRBV19 and TRBJ2-1, with 8 bases that match TRBD2. V dropped 6 bases and J dropped 8; count of bases not matched to a gene: 12. Germline-derived CDR1 and CDR2 are LNHDA and SQIVND (reference sequence). This CDR3 is built from 15 residues. CDR3 in DNA: TGTGCCAGTAGCCAGAGCGGGAGCAACTCCGATGAGCAGTTCTTC. It translates to CASSQSGSNSDEQFF.

The CDR3 region has the DNA TGTGCCAGTAGTAGGACAGCCCAAGAGACCCAGTACTTC. Protein product: CASSRTAQETQYF. The chain has TRBV19 and TRBJ2-5, with a tentative D call TRBD1 (6 bases). In germline, CDR1 is LNHDA, CDR2 SQIVND (reference sequence). This CDR3 is built from 13 residues. The V end was cut by 4 bases, the J end by 1 base, with 7 bases between.

The V call is TRBV7-2, the J call TRBJ2-7; D is possibly TRBD2 (5 bases). The germline V gene encodes CDR1 SGHTA and CDR2 FQGNSA. V lost 3 bases to trimming and J lost 0 bases, with 12 bases between them. The CDR3 runs to 15 residues. The CDR3 sequence: CASSFLATSSYEQYF. As DNA, the CDR3 is TGTGCCAGCAGCTTCTTAGCGACGAGCTCCTACGAGCAGTACTTC.

The chain carries TRBV15 and TRBJ1-6; tentatively, D is TRBD1 (5 bases). In germline, CDR1 is LNHNV, CDR2 YYDKDF (reference sequence). The CDR3 consists of 15 residues. V was trimmed by 4 bases and J by 10 bases, leaving 17 bases between them. The CDR3 reads CATSTRWGGGSPLHF. CDR3 in DNA: TGTGCCACCAGCACCCGATGGGGGGGTGGATCACCCCTCCACTTT.

The genes are TRBV10-3 and TRBJ1-4; D may be TRBD1 (5 bases). V lost 0 bases to trimming and J lost 6 bases, with 17 bases between them. The CDR3 consists of 17 residues. CDR1 is ENHRY and CDR2 is SYGVKD in the germline V gene. CDR3 coding DNA: TGTGCCATCAGTGAGTCCCCGGGTCTGGGGCTTGATGAAAAACTGTTTTTT. Encoded protein: CAISESPGLGLDEKLFF.

The chain employs TRBV7-9 and TRBJ2-1; TRBD2 might be the D (6 bases). Germline loops: CDR1 SEHNR, CDR2 FQNEAQ (reference sequence). The V end was cut by 5 bases, the J end by 2 bases, with 16 bases between. The CDR3 totals 16 residues. CDR3 residues: CASSPRGTHTYNEQFF. CDR3 DNA: TGTGCCAGCAGCCCTCGCGGGACCCACACCTACAATGAGCAGTTCTTC.

The V and J genes are TRBV27 and TRBJ2-7; tentative D call: TRBD2 (6 bases). CDR1 and CDR2 from the germline V gene are MNHEY and SMNVEV (reference sequence). The CDR3 is 15 amino acids. V lost 8 bases, J lost 4 bases, and 21 bases lay in between. The CDR3 reads CASSRRAGLGYEQYF. CDR3 nucleotide sequence: TGTGCCAGCTCCAGGCGGGCGGGATTAGGATACGAGCAGTACTTC.